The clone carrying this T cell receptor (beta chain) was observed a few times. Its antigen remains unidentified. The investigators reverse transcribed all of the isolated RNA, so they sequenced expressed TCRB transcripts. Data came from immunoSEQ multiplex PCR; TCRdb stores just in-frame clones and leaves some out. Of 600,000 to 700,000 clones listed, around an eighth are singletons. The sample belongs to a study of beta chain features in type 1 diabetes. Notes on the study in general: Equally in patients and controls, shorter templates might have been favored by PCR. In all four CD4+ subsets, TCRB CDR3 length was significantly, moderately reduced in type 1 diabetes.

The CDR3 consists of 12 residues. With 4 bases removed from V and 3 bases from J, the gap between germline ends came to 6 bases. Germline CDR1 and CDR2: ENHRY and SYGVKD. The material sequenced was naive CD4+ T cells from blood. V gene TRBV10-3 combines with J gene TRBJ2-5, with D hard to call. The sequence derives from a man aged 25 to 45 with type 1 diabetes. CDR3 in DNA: TGTGCCATCAGTGGCGGCGAAGAGACCCAGTACTTC. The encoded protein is CAISGGEETQYF.